These 5 T cell receptor beta chains were sequenced from one sample in a study of T cell repertoires in cytomegalovirus infection. A single record per CDR3 protein comes from TCRdb applying MiXCR to the reads. Of over 150,000 distinct CDR3 sequences in the sample, about 17% were seen once. Sequences were obtained from CD8+ T cells from PBMCs. Receptors were obtained from a human donor in good health (CMV status not recorded). Some clones in this sample may be carry-over from other donors' samples.

The chain uses TRBV7-9 and TRBJ2-4; D may be TRBD1 (6 bases). CDR3 length: 17 residues. Germline lookup yields CDR1 SEHNR and CDR2 FQNEAQ (reference sequence). V gave up 0 bases and J gave up 1 base, with 13 bases separating them. CDR3 bases: TGTGCCAGCAGCTTAGCGGGCAGGGGCGCCGCCAAAAACATTCAGTACTTC. As protein: CASSLAGRGAAKNIQYF.

This clonotype was counted between two and nine times. CDR3 residues: CASALNVDRHGFF. In DNA, the CDR3 is TGTGCCAGCGCCCTAAATGTGGACAGACATGGGTTCTTC. The chain recombines TRBV12-3 or TRBV12-4 with TRBJ2-1; D might be TRBD1 (6 bases). The CDR3 has 13 residues. With 8 bases removed from V and 15 bases from J, the gap between germline ends came to 23 bases.

The chain couples TRBV2 to TRBJ1-2; no firm D call. The germline CDR1 and CDR2 sequences are SNHLY and FYNNEI. The CDR3 sequence is 14 residues long. Trimming stripped 0 bases from V and 4 bases from J, with 9 bases between. The CDR3 loop is CASSEADGTYGYTF. Here the CDR3 DNA reads TGTGCCAGCAGTGAAGCCGACGGTACCTATGGCTACACCTTC.

This clonotype was observed a few times. The chain joins TRBV14 to TRBJ2-1; the match to TRBD1 covers 8 bases. From germline, CDR1 is SGHDN and CDR2 FVKESK. The CDR3 contains 14 residues. With 3 bases clipped from V and 6 bases from J, the junction kept 4 bases outside the gene matches. The CDR3 protein is CASSHGQGSNEQFF. CDR3 DNA sequence: TGTGCCAGCAGCCACGGACAGGGCAGCAATGAGCAGTTCTTC.

The chain has TRBV6-5 and TRBJ2-7; 11 bases line up with TRBD1. V dropped 6 bases and J dropped 3; count of bases not matched to a gene: 7. This CDR3 comprises 15 residues. Germline V gene lookup returns CDR1 MNHEY and CDR2 SVGAGI. The CDR3 protein is CASRNLGQGDYEQYF. Here the CDR3 DNA reads TGTGCCAGCAGAAACCTGGGACAGGGGGACTACGAGCAGTACTTC.